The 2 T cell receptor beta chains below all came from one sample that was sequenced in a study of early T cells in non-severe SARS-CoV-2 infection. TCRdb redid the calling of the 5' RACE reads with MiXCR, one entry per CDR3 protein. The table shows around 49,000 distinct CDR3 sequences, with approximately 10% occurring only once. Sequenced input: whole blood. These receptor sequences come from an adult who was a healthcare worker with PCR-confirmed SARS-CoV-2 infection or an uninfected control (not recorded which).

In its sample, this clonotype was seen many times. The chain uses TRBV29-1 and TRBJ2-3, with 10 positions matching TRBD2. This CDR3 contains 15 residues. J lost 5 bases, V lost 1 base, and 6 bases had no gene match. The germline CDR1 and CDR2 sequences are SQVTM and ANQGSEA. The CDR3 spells CSVEGLAGARDTQYF. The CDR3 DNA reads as TGCAGCGTTGAAGGTCTAGCGGGAGCAAGAGATACGCAGTATTTT.

CDR3: CASSLAGTGDLNTEAFF. The CDR3 DNA is TGCGCCAGCAGCTTGGCCGGGACAGGGGATTTGAACACTGAAGCTTTCTTT. The rearrangement joins TRBV5-1 to TRBJ1-1, with TRBD1 identical over 10 bases. V gave up 0 bases and J gave up 0 bases; unmatched junction bases: 5. CDR1 SGHRS and CDR2 YFSETQ come from the germline V gene. This CDR3 region has 17 residues. Together with reference TRBV5-1 and TRBJ1-1, the CDR3 gives the full variable domain: KAGVTQTPRYLIKTRGQQVTLSCSPISGHRSVSWYQQTPGQGLQFLFEYFSETQRNKGNFPGRFSGRQFSNSRSEMNVSTLELGDSALYLCASSLAGTGDLNTEAFFGQGTRLTVV.